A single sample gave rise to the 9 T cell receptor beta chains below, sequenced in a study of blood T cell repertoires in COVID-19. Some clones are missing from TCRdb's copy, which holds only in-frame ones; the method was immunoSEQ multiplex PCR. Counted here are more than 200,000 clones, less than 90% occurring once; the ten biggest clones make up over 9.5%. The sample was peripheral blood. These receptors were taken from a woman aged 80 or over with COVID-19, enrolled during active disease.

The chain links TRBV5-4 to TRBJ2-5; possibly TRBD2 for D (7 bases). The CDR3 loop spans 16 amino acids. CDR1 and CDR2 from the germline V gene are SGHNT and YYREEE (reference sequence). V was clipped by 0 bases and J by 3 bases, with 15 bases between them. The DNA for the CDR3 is TGTGCCAGCAGCTTGGCAGGAGGGGGGGTTGAAGAGACCCAGTACTTC. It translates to CASSLAGGGVEETQYF.

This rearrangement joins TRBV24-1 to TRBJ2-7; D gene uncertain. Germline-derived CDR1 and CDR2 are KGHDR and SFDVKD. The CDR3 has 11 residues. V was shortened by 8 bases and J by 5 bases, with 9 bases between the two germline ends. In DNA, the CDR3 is TGTGCCACCATGACCCGGGACGAGCAGTACGTC. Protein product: CATMTRDEQYV.

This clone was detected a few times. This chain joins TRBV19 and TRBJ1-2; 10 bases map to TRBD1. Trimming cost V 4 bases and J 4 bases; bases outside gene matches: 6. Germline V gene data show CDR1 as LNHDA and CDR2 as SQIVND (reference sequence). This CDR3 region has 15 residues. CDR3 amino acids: CASSTTGGEGYGYTF. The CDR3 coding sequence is TGTGCCAGTAGTACGACAGGGGGCGAGGGCTATGGCTACACCTTC. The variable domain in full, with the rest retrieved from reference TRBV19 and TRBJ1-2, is DGGITQSPKYLFRKEGQNVTLSCEQNLNHDAMYWYRQDPGQGLRLIYYSQIVNDFQKGDIAEGYSVSREKKESFPLTVTSAQKNPTAFYLCASSTTGGEGYGYTFGSGTRLTVV.

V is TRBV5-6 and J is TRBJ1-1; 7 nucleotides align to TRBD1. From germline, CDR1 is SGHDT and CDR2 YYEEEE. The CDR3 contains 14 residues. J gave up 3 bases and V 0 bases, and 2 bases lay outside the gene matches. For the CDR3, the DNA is TGTGCCAGCAGCTTGGTAGACAGGGACACTGAAGCTTTCTTT. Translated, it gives CASSLVDRDTEAFF.

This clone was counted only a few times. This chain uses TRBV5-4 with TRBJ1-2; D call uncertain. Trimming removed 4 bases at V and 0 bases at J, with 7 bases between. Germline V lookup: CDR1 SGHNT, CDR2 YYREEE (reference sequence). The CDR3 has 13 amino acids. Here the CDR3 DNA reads TGTGCCAGCAGCAGTACAGCTAACTATGGCTACACCTTC. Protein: CASSSTANYGYTF.

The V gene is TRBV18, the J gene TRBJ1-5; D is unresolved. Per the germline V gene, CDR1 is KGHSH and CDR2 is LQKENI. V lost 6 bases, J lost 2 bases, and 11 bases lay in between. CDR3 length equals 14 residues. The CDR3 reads CASSPSGGNQPQHF. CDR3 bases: TGTGCCAGCTCGCCCTCCGGGGGCAATCAGCCCCAGCATTTT.

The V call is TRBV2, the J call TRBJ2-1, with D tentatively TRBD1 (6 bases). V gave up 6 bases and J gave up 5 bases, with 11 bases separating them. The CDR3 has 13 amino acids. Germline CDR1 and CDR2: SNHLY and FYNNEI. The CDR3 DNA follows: TGTGCCAGCAGCCTGGACAGTAACAATGAGCAGTTCTTC. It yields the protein CASSLDSNNEQFF.

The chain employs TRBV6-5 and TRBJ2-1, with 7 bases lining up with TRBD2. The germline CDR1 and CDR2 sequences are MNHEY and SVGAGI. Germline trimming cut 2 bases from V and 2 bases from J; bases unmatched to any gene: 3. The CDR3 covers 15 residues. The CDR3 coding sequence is TGTGCCAGCAGTTACGCGGGGGTGACCTACAATGAGCAGTTCTTC. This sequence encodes CASSYAGVTYNEQFF.

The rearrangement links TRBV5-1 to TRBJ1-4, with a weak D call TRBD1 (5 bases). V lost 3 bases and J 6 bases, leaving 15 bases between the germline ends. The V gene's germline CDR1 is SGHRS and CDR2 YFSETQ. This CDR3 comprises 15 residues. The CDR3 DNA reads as TGCGCCAGCAGCTCCTGGGACCGGGGGGATGAAAAACTGTTTTTT. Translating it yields CASSSWDRGDEKLFF.